The rows below give T cell receptor beta chains drawn from one sample of a study of Ad26.COV2.S vaccination and SARS-CoV-2 variants. Produced via immunoSEQ multiplex PCR; TCRdb's table is partial and in-frame only. The sample lists 300,000 to 350,000 clones, roughly 90% occurring once. This specimen was peripheral blood, taken in a trial of Ad26.COV2.S vaccine versus placebo. Receptor source: a person aged 18-60 years who received the Ad26.COV2.S COVID-19 vaccine or a placebo. Both conserved end residues are part of each CDR3. A D gene is named only where the DNA matches it firmly. Clone sizes are given selectively: once, few, many, or a class where the clone is expanded.

size	D	V	J	DNA	CDR3
once	.	TRBV3-1/TRBV3-2	TRBJ2-1	TGTGCCAGCAGCCAAGTTCCTGCGGCCTCCTACAATGAGCAGTTCTTC	CASSQVPAASYNEQFF
few	.	TRBV12-3/TRBV12-4	TRBJ1-2	TGTGCCAGCAGTTTATGGCCCCTTGGCTACACCTTC	CASSLWPLGYTF
.	TRBD2	TRBV28	TRBJ2-1	TGTGCCAGCAGTTTAAGCGGTATTAGCGGGGGAACAATGAAGCAGTTCTTC	CASSLSGISGGTMKQFF
.	TRBD1	TRBV28	TRBJ2-2	TGTGCCAGCAGTCCTCTGAGGACAGGGGTTGCCTCCGGGGAGCTGTTTTTT	CASSPLRTGVASGELFF
few	TRBD1	TRBV7-6	TRBJ2-1	TGTGCCAGCAGCTCGTCGGTCGGGACAGGCTATTGGGATGAGCAGTTCTTC	CASSSSVGTGYWDEQFF
.	.	TRBV5-1	TRBJ2-1	TGCGCCAGCAGGGCGAGCTCCTACAATGAGCAGTTCTTC	CASRASSYNEQFF
.	.	TRBV5-1	TRBJ2-5	TGCGCCAGCAGTTCGACCGGGCTGTCTCTCGAGACCCAGTACTTC	CASSSTGLSLETQYF
.	.	TRBV7-2	TRBJ1-3	TGTGCCAGCAGCGCTTCAATGGACAGATCTGGAAACACCATATATTTT	CASSASMDRSGNTIYF
.	TRBD1	TRBV6-2/TRBV6-3	TRBJ1-1	TGTGCCAGCAGTTATTTACCCACAACCAGGGGGCGCAGAGCTGAAGCTTTCTTT	CASSYLPTTRGRRAEAFF
.	.	TRBV11-2	TRBJ1-2	TGTGCCAGCAGCCCCGACAGGAGTTATGGCTACACCTTC	CASSPDRSYGYTF
once	.	TRBV25-1	TRBJ1-1	TGTGCCAGCAAAGAGGTCAACACTGAAGCTTTCTTT	CASKEVNTEAFF
.	.	TRBV5-1	TRBJ1-2	TGCGCCAGCAGCTTGGATGGGGAAGCAAGCTATGGCTACACCTTC	CASSLDGEASYGYTF
.	.	TRBV19	TRBJ1-6	TGTGCCAGTGGGAGGAGCTCCTATAATTCACCCCTCCACTTT	CASGRSSYNSPLHF
.	.	TRBV19	TRBJ2-5	TGTGCCAGTAGTAGGCCCTTCGAGGCTCAGTACTTC	CASSRPFEAQYF
.	TRBD2	TRBV15	TRBJ2-3	TGTGCCACCAGCAGAGATAGGGAGCGGGAGGGCCCAGATACGCAGTATTTT	CATSRDREREGPDTQYF
.	TRBD2	TRBV3-1/TRBV3-2	TRBJ2-5	TGTGCCAGCAGCCAAGGGACTAGCGGGGTTAAGACCCAGTACTTC	CASSQGTSGVKTQYF
.	TRBD1	TRBV4-3	TRBJ2-1	TGCGCCAGCAGCCAAGATCCGACAGGGGGCTCCATTGAGCAGTTCTTC	CASSQDPTGGSIEQFF
.	TRBD1	TRBV19	TRBJ1-1	TGTGCCAGTATGGAGGGGGCAACTGAAGCTTTCTTT	CASMEGATEAFF
.	TRBD1	TRBV15	TRBJ1-2	TGTGCCACCAGCAGAGATAGCACAGGGGTCTATGGCTACACCTTC	CATSRDSTGVYGYTF
.	TRBD2	TRBV13	TRBJ2-2	TGTGCCAGCAGCTGGGGACTAGCGGGGGGCGCCGGGGAGCTGTTTTTT	CASSWGLAGGAGELFF
.	.	TRBV27	TRBJ1-2	TGTGCCAGCAGTTCACCAGCTTCTCAACGAGGGGAAAACTATGGCTACACCTTC	CASSSPASQRGENYGYTF
.	TRBD2	TRBV7-2	TRBJ2-5	TGTGCCAGCAGCTCCAGCCCCCTAGCGGGGGAGACCCAGTACTTC	CASSSSPLAGETQYF
.	.	TRBV30	TRBJ1-1	TGTGCCTGGAGTGGAGACAAGCCTGAAGCTTTCTTT	CAWSGDKPEAFF
.	.	TRBV5-6	TRBJ2-1	TGTGCCAGCAGCCCCGGAGGCGTGGGTGAGCAGTTCTTC	CASSPGGVGEQFF
.	.	TRBV2	TRBJ1-4	TGTGCCAGCAGCGCTTCTTTAGTTGAAAAACTGTTTTTT	CASSASLVEKLFF
.	.	TRBV7-9	TRBJ2-7	TGTGCCAGCAGCTTACTAGGGGTACTCTCCCACTACGAGCAGTACTTC	CASSLLGVLSHYEQYF
.	.	TRBV7-3	TRBJ1-1	TGTGCCAGCAGCTTAGAGCCCGGAACCACTGAAGCTTTCTTT	CASSLEPGTTEAFF